The 9 T cell receptor beta chains presented below share a single source sample, sequenced in a study of liver allograft versus peripheral blood T cells. For the study at large: Blood and transplanted-liver T cell receptor repertoires from recipients were compared.

TCRdb re-derived calls from the reads in MiXCR, one entry per CDR3 protein. The sample has about 8,400 distinct CDR3 sequences, around a fifth seen once. These receptors were collected from a human patient who had a liver transplant. Some T cells may trace back to the graft donor.

By sample share, this clonotype is medium-sized. V gene TRBV5-6 combines with J gene TRBJ1-3, with D unclear. Trimming removed 2 bases at V and 2 bases at J, with 8 bases between. This CDR3 region has 14 residues. In germline, CDR1 is SGHDT, CDR2 YYEEEE. In DNA form, the CDR3 reads TGTGCCAGCAGCTTCGGGTATCCTGGAAACACCATATATTTT. The encoded protein is CASSFGYPGNTIYF.

As concerns this clonotype: A much larger clone differs from this one at a single base, so this may be a read error. This rearrangement joins TRBV27 to TRBJ1-1, with a possible D match to TRBD1 (6 bases). There are 14 residues in the CDR3. Germline CDR1 reads MNHEY; CDR2 reads SMNVEV (reference sequence). As DNA, the CDR3 is TGTGCCAGCAGTTTATACTCGACAGGTGCTGAAGCTCTCTTT. The encoded protein is CASSLYSTGAEALF.

The CDR3 DNA follows: TGTGCCAGCAGTTTAGAGGGGGGACGCTCTGGAAACACCATATATTTT. It specifies CASSLEGGRSGNTIYF. The chain has TRBV12-3 or TRBV12-4 and TRBJ1-3; TRBD1 is a possible D gene (6 bases). V gave up 1 base and J gave up 0 bases, with 10 bases separating them. The CDR3 has 16 amino acids.

This clonotype is judged medium-sized (0.01 to 0.1%). The chain combines TRBV15 with TRBJ2-2; possible D gene TRBD1, 5 bases. The CDR3 runs to 14 residues. Trimming took off 5 bases at V and 5 bases at J, with 12 bases between the two ends. CDR1 is LNHNV, CDR2 YYDKDF, per germline (reference sequence). For the CDR3, the DNA is TGTGCCACCAGCCGCACCAGGGAAACCGGGGAGCTGTTTTTT. It codes for CATSRTRETGELFF.

In regard to this clonotype: This may be a read error: a much more frequent sequence differs by one nucleotide. The rearrangement links TRBV7-2 to TRBJ1-1; the match to TRBD1 covers 7 bases. The CDR3 contains 13 residues. In germline, CDR1 is SGHTA, CDR2 FQGNSA. The CDR3 loop is CASSPKTGTEASF. Written as DNA, the CDR3 is TGTGCCAGCAGCCCTAAGACAGGGACTGAAGCTTCCTTT.

This clonotype was seen only a few times. The chain employs TRBV6-5 and TRBJ2-7, with 7 bases fitting TRBD2. V gave up 8 bases and J gave up 6 bases; unmatched junction bases: 10. Germline CDR1 is MNHEY and CDR2 is SVGAGI. The CDR3 is made up of 13 amino acids. The CDR3, as DNA: TGTGCCAGCGCAATGGGAGGGATCGGCGAGCAGTACTTC. Translating it yields CASAMGGIGEQYF.

By its share, this clonotype is medium-sized. V usage is TRBV29-1 and J usage is TRBJ1-3; D perhaps matches TRBD1 (6 bases). From germline, CDR1 is SQVTM and CDR2 ANQGSEA. V was shortened by 1 base and J by 0 bases, with 13 bases between the two germline ends. This CDR3 region has 16 residues. The CDR3 protein is CSVEGGDIPSGNTIYF. The CDR3 nucleotides read TGCAGCGTTGAAGGGGGGGACATCCCCTCTGGAAACACCATATATTTT.

A few counts support this clonotype. The CDR3 region has the DNA TGTGCCAGCAGTTTAACAGGTTCCTACGAGCAGTACTTC. The encoded protein is CASSLTGSYEQYF. The gene calls are TRBV27 and TRBJ2-7, with D possibly matching TRBD1 (5 bases). Trimming left V 2 bases short and J 1 base short, with 6 bases between. This CDR3 is built from 13 residues. Per germline, CDR1 MNHEY and CDR2 SMNVEV (reference sequence).

The table lists this clonotype with a few counts. One end of the junction is discordant with germline, which a read error may explain. In DNA, the CDR3 is TGTGCCAGCAGTCCTTATGACGTCGGACGGGTTTTT. Amino acid sequence: CASSPYDVGRVF. This chain uses TRBV12-3 or TRBV12-4 with TRBJ1-3; D remains unclear. CDR3 length: 12 residues.